This TCR beta chain was observed in a study of T cell clonotyping in hematopoietic cell transplantation. Study-level findings and limits: Higher Inverse Simpson Index values in graft donor and pretransplant recipient predicted broader posttransplant TCR diversity. CD4 and CD8 repertoire contributions could not be separated without sorting. Recipient TCR diversity dropped after transplant; expanded clonotypes rose from day 30 to 180. Few recipient clonotypes overlapped donors; over 95% were de novo at given depth.

The table came from immunoSEQ multiplex PCR; TCRdb's copy has only in-frame clones and leaves some out. The sample holds around 17,000 clones, approximately 74% seen once. V was shortened by 3 bases and J by 0 bases, with 9 bases between the two germline ends. The germline V gene encodes CDR1 MDHEN and CDR2 SYDVKM. The length of the CDR3 is 14 residues. Points on this clone: Antigen: not known.

Material: peripheral blood mononuclear cells. This clonotype was sampled from an older woman in good health. Some clones in this sample may be carry-over from other donors' samples. The chain employs TRBV28 and TRBJ2-7, with D unresolved. In DNA form, the CDR3 reads TGTGCCAGCAGTTTGCACCCCACCTCCTACGAGCAGTACTTC. This encodes CASSLHPTSYEQYF.